A single sample is the source of the 15 T cell receptor beta chains below, sequenced in a study of blood T cell repertoires in COVID-19. Sequencing used immunoSEQ multiplex PCR; TCRdb keeps in-frame clones, though not all of them. The sample has 200,000 to 250,000 clones, 88% seen once. Material for sequencing was PBMCs or T cells enriched from blood (not recorded which). Every receptor here comes from a woman younger than 45 who had been exposed to COVID-19.

Here the CDR3 reads CASSTVDRTSTDTQYF. The CDR3 nucleotides read TGTGCCAGCAGTACCGTAGACAGGACTTCCACAGATACGCAGTATTTT. The V call is TRBV2, the J call TRBJ2-3, with D perhaps TRBD1 (6 bases). This CDR3 has 16 amino acids. Germline CDR1 and CDR2: SNHLY and FYNNEI. V lost 5 bases and J lost 2, with 17 bases in between.

The chain has TRBV25-1 and TRBJ2-1; D is possibly TRBD2 (6 bases). CDR1 and CDR2 (germline): MGHDK, SYGVNS. V shed 5 bases and J shed 6 bases, with 17 bases lying between them. The CDR3 runs to 15 residues. The CDR3 coding sequence is TGTGCCAGCAGTCCTCATCGGGTCGGGGGCAATGAGCAGTTCTTC. It translates to CASSPHRVGGNEQFF.

The chain joins TRBV6-5 to TRBJ1-1, with D possibly TRBD1 on 6 matching bases. The V end was cut by 5 bases, the J end by 1 base, with 14 bases between. CDR1 is MNHEY, CDR2 SVGAGI, per germline. This CDR3 is 15 amino acids long. The CDR3 region has the DNA TGTGCCAGCAGTCTTACAGGGTTGGGGAACACTGAAGCTTTCTTT. It specifies CASSLTGLGNTEAFF.

This chain joins TRBV27 and TRBJ2-1; TRBD1 might be the D (5 bases). Trimming stripped 5 bases from V and 4 bases from J, with 9 bases between. This CDR3 is built from 13 residues. CDR1 and CDR2 (germline): MNHEY, SMNVEV (reference sequence). The CDR3 DNA is TGTGCCAGCAGTGAGACAGATTACAATGAGCAGTTCTTC. Its protein is CASSETDYNEQFF.

The chain uses TRBV6-1 and TRBJ2-3, with D possibly being TRBD1 (6 bases). Germline V gene data show CDR1 as MNHNS and CDR2 as SASEGT. V was cut by 2 bases and J by 0 bases, with 9 bases left in between. This CDR3 spans 15 amino acids. CDR3 loop: CASSEMGHSTDTQYF. DNA of the CDR3: TGTGCCAGCAGTGAAATGGGACATAGCACAGATACGCAGTATTTT.

J is TRBJ1-5 and V is TRBV28; a weak D match, TRBD1 (6 bases). V shed 5 bases and J shed 2 bases, with 16 bases lying between them. The CDR3 is 16 residues long. The germline gives CDR1 MDHEN, CDR2 SYDVKM. The CDR3 protein is CASSQNTPGGNQPQHF. CDR3 in DNA: TGTGCCAGCAGTCAAAACACCCCAGGGGGCAATCAGCCCCAGCATTTT.

The chain joins TRBV5-6 to TRBJ2-3; no clear D. Germline loops: CDR1 SGHDT, CDR2 YYEEEE. The CDR3 is 14 residues long. V lost 0 bases and J 4 bases, leaving 9 bases between the germline ends. CDR3 residues: CASSLGSVADTQYF. CDR3 DNA sequence: TGTGCCAGCAGCTTGGGGTCGGTCGCAGATACGCAGTATTTT.

The chain couples TRBV3-1 (or the pseudogene TRBV3-2) to TRBJ1-5; D uncertain. The V gene lost 1 base and the J gene lost 7 bases, with 8 bases spanning the gap. The length of the CDR3 is 13 residues. The V gene's germline CDR1 is LGHDT and CDR2 YNNKEL (reference sequence). This CDR3 reads CASSQGARQPQHF. The CDR3 DNA follows: TGTGCCAGCAGCCAAGGGGCAAGACAGCCCCAGCATTTT.

This sequence joins TRBV3-1 (or the pseudogene TRBV3-2) and TRBJ2-1; 10 nucleotides agree with TRBD2. Trimming at V came to 4 bases and at J to 9 bases, leaving 6 bases not matched to a gene. Germline CDR1 and CDR2: LGHDT and YNNKEL (reference sequence). CDR3 length: 14 residues. The CDR3 DNA sequence: TGTGCCAGCAGCCTCCTAGCGGGAGTGCGTGAGCAGTTCTTC. It encodes CASSLLAGVREQFF.

The rearrangement joins TRBV2 to TRBJ2-2, with 10 bases aligning to TRBD2. The germline gives CDR1 SNHLY, CDR2 FYNNEI. The CDR3 sequence is 14 residues long. V lost 4 bases and J lost 7; bases outside the gene matches: 3. The CDR3 coding sequence is TGTGCCAGCAGTGGAATAGCGGGAGGCGGGGAGCTGTTTTTT. It translates to CASSGIAGGGELFF.

The rearrangement links TRBV11-2 to TRBJ2-7, with TRBD2 as a possible D gene (5 bases). Deletions cut 0 bases from V and 2 bases from J, with 8 bases between. CDR1 and CDR2 (germline): SGHAT, FQNNGV. The CDR3 is 14 amino acids. The CDR3 DNA reads as TGTGCCAGCAGCTTAGAAGAGGGAACCTACGAGCAGTACTTC. Protein sequence: CASSLEEGTYEQYF.

The chain uses TRBV7-9 and TRBJ1-4; 9 bases are shared with TRBD1. Germline CDR1 reads SEHNR; CDR2 reads FQNEAQ (reference sequence). The CDR3 consists of 17 residues. J was trimmed by 2 bases and V by 5 bases; bases with no gene match: 9. Here the CDR3 reads CASSRRQGVFTNEKLFF. CDR3 nucleotide sequence: TGTGCCAGCAGCCGCCGACAGGGGGTCTTCACTAATGAAAAACTGTTTTTT.

This sequence joins TRBV5-1 and TRBJ2-1; weak D call: TRBD2 (5 bases). Trimming removed 0 bases at V and 0 bases at J, with 10 bases between. CDR3 length equals 16 residues. Germline V gene sequence: CDR1 SGHRS, CDR2 YFSETQ. CDR3 sequence (DNA): TGCGCCAGCAGCTTGGTTGGGAGTGCCTCCTACAATGAGCAGTTCTTC. As protein: CASSLVGSASYNEQFF.

V is TRBV18 and J is TRBJ1-1, with TRBD1 identical over 8 bases. The V segment lost 2 bases and the J segment 6 bases; nucleotides outside the gene matches: 11. The CDR3 loop spans 16 amino acids. Germline assignment: CDR1 KGHSH and CDR2 LQKENI. CDR3 coding DNA: TGTGCCAGCTCACCAGCTTCAGGGGGCAGGGGCCCTGAAGCTTTCTTT. Translation gives CASSPASGGRGPEAFF.

The V call is TRBV5-6, the J call TRBJ2-5; maybe TRBD1 (5 bases). The ends were cut back, 2 bases at V and 4 bases at J, with 15 bases in the middle. The CDR3 is 15 amino acids. Germline CDR1 is SGHDT and CDR2 is YYEEEE. The DNA of the CDR3 is TGTGCCAGCAGCTTTGAGCAGGGTTTAGGAGAGACCCAGTACTTC. Its translation: CASSFEQGLGETQYF.